This T cell receptor beta chain was captured by sequencing in a study of T cells in Graves' hyperthyroidism and ophthalmopathy. Study-wide context: Before treatment of any kind, peripheral blood was taken at initial diagnosis. Study-wide points: The model identified upcoming ophthalmopathy a median around 6 months ahead of onset.

Those patients with uncontrolled infection, other autoimmune disease, pregnancy or lactation were excluded. The diagnoses drew upon clinical symptoms, serum thyroxine and TRAb, thyroid ultrasound and orbital computed tomography. Ten or more counts support this clonotype. Its antigen is undetermined. J gave up 1 base and V 5 bases, and 17 bases lay outside the gene matches. CDR3 size: 19 residues. CDR1 and CDR2 from the germline V gene are SEHNR and FQNEAQ (reference sequence). TCR beta CDR3 region amplification was performed from RNA transcripts. HTBI primers were the set used in a first-round RT-PCR of the TCR CDR3. From the multiplex PCR reads, TCRdb called clonotypes with MiXCR, one entry per CDR3 protein. Among over 350,000 distinct CDR3 sequences listed, over 12% were seen once.

The specimen sequenced was blood. The TCR sequence derives from a man in his fifties with Graves' ophthalmopathy. The chain joins TRBV7-9 to TRBJ2-7; 10 bases are a match to TRBD2. DNA for the CDR3: TGTGCCAGCAGCCGTAGTGGTGGTCTAGCGGGAGTTAAATCCTACGAGCAGTACTTC. It is translated as CASSRSGGLAGVKSYEQYF.